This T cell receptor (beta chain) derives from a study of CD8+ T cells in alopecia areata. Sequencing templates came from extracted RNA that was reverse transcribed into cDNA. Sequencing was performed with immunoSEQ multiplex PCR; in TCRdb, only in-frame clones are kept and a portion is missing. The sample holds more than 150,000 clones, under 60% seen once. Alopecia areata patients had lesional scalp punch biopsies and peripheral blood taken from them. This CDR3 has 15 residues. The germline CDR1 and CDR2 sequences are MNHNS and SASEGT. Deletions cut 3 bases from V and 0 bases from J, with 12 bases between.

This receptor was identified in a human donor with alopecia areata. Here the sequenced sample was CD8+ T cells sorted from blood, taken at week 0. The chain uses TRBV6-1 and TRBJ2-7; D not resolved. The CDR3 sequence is CASSEIFTSSYEQYF. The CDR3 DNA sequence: TGTGCCAGCAGTGAGATCTTCACAAGCTCCTACGAGCAGTACTTC.